This entry features one T cell receptor (beta chain) sequence. This clone was recorded a few times. What this receptor recognizes is not known. There are no base qualities to consult, and no much larger clone falls within one base. This record belongs to a study of cytomegalovirus exposure and HLA in healthy donors (dated by TCRdb to 2016 to 2017). Notes on the research overall: In an earlier analysis of roughly 590 of the donors, 250 to 350 Gb of sequence data and approximately 100 million unique TCR beta sequences from roughly 190 million T cells were reported. An early release that covered about 600 HLA-typed donors contained approximately 300 gigabases of sequencing data and tens of millions of unique TCR sequences. Of the roughly 400 genotyped donors, 65% to 90% fell in the genetic ancestry cluster associated with self-reported Caucasian donors. The study aimed to test whether cataloging public T cell receptors could reveal signatures of past pathogen exposure. The study used immunosequencing to profile the T cell repertoires of several hundred subjects and linked those repertoires to cytomegalovirus serostatus. A separate validation cohort of approximately 120 different subjects was used in addition to the 666-subject first cohort. The study combined high-throughput TCR immunosequencing, statistical association of individual TCRs with disease status, and machine learning to predict cytomegalovirus infection status. A later analysis re-examined previously published TCR beta repertoires from just over 650 donors and added high-resolution HLA genotyping to investigate patterns of TCR occurrence. In the later analysis, no new phenotypic data were used to find candidate immune exposures; instead, reliance was placed on TCR beta sequences and their occurrence across donors. An earlier analysis of some 600 of the donors applied high-throughput TCR beta sequencing to assess whether each TCR beta V gene segment acted as functional or pseudogenic. Donor age, sex, ethnicity and CMV serostatus were collected together with the repertoire data. In a later genetic analysis, genome-wide SNP genotypes for about 55% of the roughly 670 donors were used, and that subset was treated as a discovery cohort. All discovery cohort repertoires had been generated on a single sequencing platform. HLA typing covered class I and class II loci at four-digit resolution. Typing coverage differed by locus: A, B, C, DRB1 and DQB1 were typed in roughly 620-640 donors, DQA1 in approximately 520, DPA1 in some 600, and DPB1 in 472. Because of strong linkage in the cohort, a handful of DR-DQ haplotypes were treated as single units for association and clustering. On average, around 200,000 unique TCR beta nucleotide sequences were sequenced per donor among 398 genotyped donors of the cohort, with roughly a sixth of those sequences being non-productive. Beyond this particular receptor, the publication reports: Most TCR sequences were seen in very few donors, while some public TCRs were found in many individuals. A later genetic analysis associated a missense DCLRE1C variant with V-gene and J-gene trimming of TCR beta chains, and an independent cohort replicated the association. Specific HLA alleles were associated with 15,000 to 20,000 TCR beta sequences at a false discovery rate of 0.05 in a later analysis. Three of the identified cytomegalovirus-associated TCR beta chains were confirmed in vitro to be specific for cytomegalovirus antigens. Cytomegalovirus status was reported to be diagnosed by the classifier with high specificity and sensitivity in both the original and validation cohorts. In a later analysis, HLA-associated TCR beta chains were found to be more clonally expanded and to have lower generation probabilities than equally common non-associated chains. Assigning TCR associations to individual alleles was difficult when HLA alleles, especially DR and DQ, strongly co-occurred. According to a later analysis, TCR association rates differed among HLA loci, with DRB1 alleles showing the most associated TCRs and HLA-C alleles showing the fewest. Presence/absence analyses assumed roughly uniform sequencing depth across donors, an assumption that may not hold. Because some donors lacked HLA typing at each locus, the association tests relied only on the typed subset. A further reported finding was that TCR beta sequences accurately predicted the HLA-A and HLA-B alleles for most subjects in the first cohort. Immune exposure information for the cohort was limited to CMV serostatus. According to the authors, the approach could potentially be generalized to other disease states and immunological phenotypes. In a later genetic analysis, fewer N-insertions in productive TCRs were reported among donors in an Asian-associated ancestry cluster than the roughly 700-donor mean. A group of highly shared sequence variants was considered likely to be a technical artifact of the sequencing pipeline. In this cohort, only TCR beta chains were sequenced, and detectable features were limited by the absence of alpha or paired-chain data. In an earlier analysis of 450 to 750 of the donors, most TCR beta V segments appeared in productive rearrangements about 90% or about 30% of the time, broadly matching IMGT annotations. Because counts were too low, more than 15 rarely observed V segments, including chromosome 9 orphons, were excluded from the earlier analysis of some 590 of the donors. A total of 164 TCR beta chains were listed by the study as associated with cytomegalovirus. Linkage disequilibrium might explain the correlated functional status among segregating V segments, but an unknown experimental factor could not be excluded. In a later analysis, several top co-occurrence clusters were reported to appear linked to parvovirus B19, influenza, CMV and Epstein-Barr virus. According to a later analysis, most CMV-associated TCR beta chains appeared to be HLA-restricted, and the HLA associations seemed to be driven largely by CMV exposure.

The cohort was made up of around 720 healthy bone marrow donors. At the time of sampling, all cohort members were nominally healthy, though unrecorded immune exposures were likely present. The donor tested CMV seronegative, placing the donor among the 300 to 450 seronegative members of the cohort. Each donor provided a peripheral blood sample, and peripheral blood mononuclear cells were used for TCR beta sequencing. Genomic DNA was extracted from the blood cell samples with the Qiagen DNeasy Blood Extraction Kit. Library prep was done by the immunoSEQ multiplex PCR assay. For the multiplex PCR, a mixture combining 60 forward primers for TCR Vbeta segments and 13 reverse primers for TCR Jbeta segments was used. A multiplex PCR assay on genomic DNA amplified the CDR3 region of rearranged TCR beta genes. On the Illumina HiSeq System, the amplified TCR beta libraries were sequenced as 87-base-pair reads. In the authors' own workflow: In a later analysis, tens of millions of unique TCR beta chains were counted across the roughly 700 repertoires, and roughly 9.9 million of these chains were shared by at least two donors. To remove PCR and sequencing errors, raw reads were error-corrected and collapsed into unique sequences using a nearest-neighbor algorithm that merged closely related sequences. CDR3 sequences were aligned to IMGT reference sequences to assign V, D and J gene segments. For a sequence to be retained, at least a six-nucleotide match to both a V gene segment and a J gene segment was required. Rearrangements were called productive when the CDR3 lacked stop codons and stayed in frame with V and J; all others were non-productive. CDR3 was defined by IMGT convention, running from the second conserved V-encoded cysteine to the conserved J-encoded phenylalanine. The earlier analysis of about 620 of the donors excluded sequences that lacked an unambiguous match to a single V gene segment. In an earlier analysis of approximately 500 of the donors, a V segment was called functional when productive rearrangements were above 56.7%, and segregating when the standard deviation between donors exceeded 5%. A statistical classification framework was developed to diagnose cytomegalovirus status using the catalog of TCR beta chain sequences. In a later analysis, TCR nucleotide sequences were compared against IMGT/GENE-DB human TR gene sequences so that V and J genes could be assigned. The TCRdist pipeline was used in a later analysis to assign CDR3 sequences and most-parsimonious VDJ recombination scenarios. In a later analysis, every TCR beta chain was defined by the combination of its CDR3 amino acid sequence and its V-gene family, and reads without a unique V-gene family were dropped. To address suspected cross-contamination and a sequencing artifact, a later analysis removed 450 to 700 highly shared, low-generation-probability nucleotide sequences. In a later analysis, a clonal expansion index for each public chain was calculated from normalized within-repertoire ranks of inferred template counts. Generation probabilities in a later analysis came from a VDJ recombination model fitted to out-of-frame rearrangements, and those results were checked against IGoR. In a later analysis, hypergeometric tests were used to score TCR-TCR, TCR-HLA and TCR-CMV co-occurrence, with a repertoire-size bias correction applied to TCR pairs. A later analysis estimated false discovery rates by permuting HLA or CMV assignments 20 times. In a later analysis, co-occurring TCRs were grouped using DBSCAN, with TCRdist sequence similarity added in when clustering inside HLA-allele-positive subsets. Repertoires with fewer than 30,000 or more than 120,000 public chains, plus five repertoires with anomalous nucleotide sharing, were excluded from co-occurrence clustering. Not all clones reach the TCRdb copy of this immuneACCESS table, which keeps in-frame sequences only. Checked studies attribute under half of the gap to unresolved V genes and leave the rest unexplained. That table is the source of V, J and clone size, and D and trimming were worked out from the DNA. Present in this sample are under 100,000 clones, approximately 83% of which were seen just once. The biggest ten clones account for 3% to 3.5% of the sample.

The clonotype originates from a man between 35 and 55 years old in good health and CMV-seronegative. Material for sequencing was PBMCs.

This receptor has the CDR3 CASSLQGARTDTQYF. The DNA sequence follows: TGCGCCAGCAGCCTACAGGGGGCTCGCACAGATACGCAGTATTTT. The V gene is TRBV5-1 and the J gene is TRBJ2-3; 9 bases in between match TRBD1. Germline trimming: 4 bases from V, 1 base from J; junction bases outside gene matches: 4. The germline V gene provides CDR1 SGHRS and CDR2 YFSETQ. The CDR3 contains 15 residues, cysteine and phenylalanine counted. Only the CDR3 portion is preserved as DNA: 45 bases, with reading frame beginning at the first base.